The 26 T cell receptor beta chains reported below all come from one sample, sequenced in a study of blood T cell repertoires in COVID-19 (dated by TCRdb to about 2020). The protocol used for the library was the immunoSEQ multiplex PCR assay. The immuneACCESS repertoire file appears here via TCRdb, limited to in-frame rearrangements. These files lack a portion of the clones; in checked studies, under half of the deficit traces to unresolved V genes, and the cause of the others is not known. This sample holds approximately 210,000 clones; over 65% were observed only once. The ten largest clones represent approximately 3.1% of the sample. The sequenced sample was PBMCs or T cells enriched from blood (not recorded which). Source of these receptors: a woman in her fifties or sixties who had recovered from COVID-19.

The V gene is TRBV7-2, the J gene TRBJ2-1; 8 bases line up with TRBD2. With V trimmed by 5 bases and J by 2 bases, 8 bases remained unmatched. CDR1 is SGHTA, CDR2 FQGNSA, per germline. CDR3 length: 16 residues. The CDR3 DNA reads as TGTGCCAGCAGCATACCCACCGGGGGGGCCTACAATGAGCAGTTCTTC. This gives the protein CASSIPTGGAYNEQFF.

The chain is built from TRBV18 and TRBJ2-1, with 8 positions matching TRBD2. Trimming at V came to 4 bases and at J to 3 bases, leaving 5 bases not matched to a gene. This CDR3 has 15 residues. Germline V lookup: CDR1 KGHSH, CDR2 LQKENI. CDR3 amino acids: CASSRTGRDYNEQFF. The CDR3 DNA reads as TGTGCCAGCTCACGGACCGGGAGGGACTACAATGAGCAGTTCTTC. Together with reference TRBV18 and TRBJ2-1, the CDR3 gives the full variable domain: NAGVMQNPRHLVRRRGQEARLRCSPMKGHSHVYWYRQLPEEGLKFMVYLQKENIIDESGMPKERFSAEFPKEGPSILRIQQVVRGDSAAYFCASSRTGRDYNEQFFGPGTRLTVL.

The chain couples TRBV5-1 to TRBJ2-5; 9 nucleotides match TRBD1. J gave up 3 bases and V 3 bases, and 12 bases lay outside the gene matches. Germline V gene lookup returns CDR1 SGHRS and CDR2 YFSETQ. The CDR3 consists of 17 residues. The CDR3 region has the DNA TGCGCCAGCAGCTCGTCCCGCTCTTGGACAGGGGAAGAGACCCAGTACTTC. Encoded protein: CASSSSRSWTGEETQYF.

In this sample, this clone turned up a few times. The CDR3 protein is CASSIVGRPNTEAFF. In nucleotides, the CDR3 is TGTGCCAGTAGTATAGTGGGCAGACCGAACACTGAAGCTTTCTTT. V usage is TRBV19 and J usage is TRBJ1-1; no reliable D call. The V gene's germline CDR1 is LNHDA and CDR2 SQIVND (reference sequence). Trimming cost V 1 base and J 1 base, with 10 bases left between them. The length of the CDR3 is 15 residues. Filled out from reference TRBV19 and TRBJ1-1, the complete variable domain reads DGGITQSPKYLFRKEGQNVTLSCEQNLNHDAMYWYRQDPGQGLRLIYYSQIVNDFQKGDIAEGYSVSREKKESFPLTVTSAQKNPTAFYLCASSIVGRPNTEAFFGQGTRLTVV.

The rearrangement links TRBV6-5 to TRBJ1-6; D possibly corresponds to TRBD1 (6 bases). Germline V gives CDR1 MNHEY, CDR2 SVGAGI. This CDR3 region has 14 residues. V was trimmed by 6 bases and J by 6 bases, leaving 12 bases between them. The CDR3 here is CASRRTGSNSPLHF. Here the CDR3 DNA reads TGTGCCAGCAGGCGCACAGGGTCTAATTCACCCCTCCACTTT.

The V and J genes are TRBV29-1 and TRBJ2-6; 8 nucleotides match TRBD1. Germline CDR1 and CDR2: SQVTM and ANQGSEA. V shed 0 bases and J 4 bases; nucleotides not matched to a gene: 14. This CDR3 spans 19 amino acids. CDR3 DNA sequence: TGCAGCGTTGAAGAGGTCGAGGGCAGGGGGCGGGACGGGGCCAACGTCCTGACTTTC. Residues: CSVEEVEGRGRDGANVLTF.

The genes are TRBV6-5 and TRBJ1-1; TRBD1 aligns across 9 bases. Germline CDR1 and CDR2: MNHEY and SVGAGI. V trimming: 4 bases; J trimming: 4 bases; junction bases outside the gene matches: 1. This CDR3 region has 13 residues. The CDR3 nucleotides read TGTGCCAGCAGTTTGACAGGGGGCACTGAAGCTTTCTTT. It translates to CASSLTGGTEAFF.

The chain combines TRBV7-2 with TRBJ2-3, with D possibly matching TRBD1 (5 bases). The V end lost 5 bases, the J end lost 4 bases, and 13 bases lay between the germline ends. The V gene's germline CDR1 is SGHTA and CDR2 FQGNSA. The length of the CDR3 is 14 residues. The CDR3 loop is CASSDSRAADTQYF. The CDR3 DNA sequence: TGTGCCAGCAGCGATTCCAGGGCAGCAGATACGCAGTATTTT.

J is TRBJ2-7 and V is TRBV27, with D possibly TRBD1 on 6 matching bases. Deletions cut 5 bases from V and 0 bases from J, with 11 bases between. The germline V gene has CDR1 MNHEY and CDR2 SMNVEV (reference sequence). The CDR3 spans 14 residues. The CDR3 protein is CASSTDRNSYEQYF. CDR3 DNA sequence: TGTGCCAGCAGTACGGACAGAAACTCCTACGAGCAGTACTTC.

The table lists this clone with a few counts. The genes are TRBV2 and TRBJ2-5; D not resolved. Germline lookup yields CDR1 SNHLY and CDR2 FYNNEI. The length of the CDR3 is 12 residues. Trimming shortened V by 5 bases and J by 2 bases, and 6 bases separated the two germline ends. The chain's CDR3 is CASSTEQETQYF. CDR3 in DNA: TGTGCCAGCAGTACAGAGCAAGAGACCCAGTACTTC.

This clone occurred once. DNA for the CDR3: TGTGCCAGCAGACCCGGTCCCTTTCCAGATACGCAGTATTTT. Protein: CASRPGPFPDTQYF. The J gene is TRBJ2-3, the V gene TRBV6-5, with D uncertain. V shed 6 bases and J shed 4 bases, with 14 bases lying between them. There are 14 residues in the CDR3. Germline V gives CDR1 MNHEY, CDR2 SVGAGI.

The rearrangement links TRBV10-2 to TRBJ1-2, with D hard to call. This CDR3 spans 12 amino acids. With 4 bases removed from V and 3 bases from J, the gap between germline ends came to 6 bases. CDR1 and CDR2 (germline): WSHSY, SAAADI. For the CDR3, the DNA is TGCGCCAGCAGTGCTGAGGACTATGGCTACACCTTC. It translates to CASSAEDYGYTF.

CDR3 in DNA: TGTGCCAGCAGTTCCGTGGGGGGAGTTCAGCCCCAGCATTTT. Its translation is CASSSVGGVQPQHF. The gene calls are TRBV27 and TRBJ1-5, with a weak D call TRBD1 (5 bases). The CDR3 extends over 14 amino acids. Trimming removed 4 bases at V and 6 bases at J, with 13 bases between. Germline assignment: CDR1 MNHEY and CDR2 SMNVEV (reference sequence).

The chain recombines TRBV14 with TRBJ2-3; 10 nucleotides line up with TRBD2. This CDR3 comprises 16 residues. Germline CDR1 and CDR2: SGHDN and FVKESK. Trimming cost V 1 base and J 4 bases; bases outside gene matches: 5. The CDR3 region is CASSQAASGSSDTQYF. In nucleotides, the CDR3 is TGTGCCAGCAGCCAAGCGGCTAGCGGGAGTTCAGATACGCAGTATTTT. Combining the CDR3 with reference TRBV14 and TRBJ2-3 gives the whole variable domain EAGVTQFPSHSVIEKGQTVTLRCDPISGHDNLYWYRRVMGKEIKFLLHFVKESKQDESGMPNNRFLAERTGGTYSTLKVQPAELEDSGVYFCASSQAASGSSDTQYFGPGTRLTVL.

The rearrangement joins TRBV5-1 to TRBJ2-3; D is unclear. Germline V CDR1 and CDR2: SGHRS, YFSETQ. V shed 5 bases and J shed 5 bases, with 12 bases lying between them. CDR3 length: 13 residues. The CDR3 spells CASSWQVEDTQYF. CDR3 in DNA: TGCGCCAGCAGTTGGCAGGTCGAAGATACGCAGTATTTT.

In this sample, this clone turned up a few times. V is TRBV18 and J is TRBJ2-7, with a tentative D call TRBD2 (6 bases). Trimming stripped 1 base from V and 0 bases from J, with 10 bases between. Germline loops: CDR1 KGHSH, CDR2 LQKENI. The CDR3 contains 15 residues. This chain's CDR3 is CASSPLGGDSYEQYF. The CDR3 DNA follows: TGTGCCAGCTCACCACTCGGGGGAGACTCCTACGAGCAGTACTTC.

The chain carries TRBV4-3 and TRBJ1-2, with a weak D call TRBD1 (6 bases). The CDR3 sequence is 16 residues long. Trimming shortened V by 0 bases and J by 4 bases, and 15 bases separated the two germline ends. Germline V gene data show CDR1 as LGHNA and CDR2 as YSLEER. The CDR3, as DNA: TGCGCCAGCAGCCAAGATAGGGGGAGTGCTAGCTATGGCTACACCTTC. Amino acid sequence: CASSQDRGSASYGYTF.

The rearrangement uses TRBV12-5 and TRBJ2-7; TRBD2 matches 8 bases. Germline V gene data show CDR1 as LGHNT and CDR2 as FRNRAP. The V gene end was trimmed by 5 bases and the J gene end by 2 bases; junction bases not matched to a gene: 5. The CDR3 is 14 residues long. The CDR3 reads CASGSRTSTYEQYF. CDR3 DNA: TGTGCTAGTGGTAGTAGGACTAGCACCTACGAGCAGTACTTC.

This chain links TRBV27 with TRBJ2-7; D perhaps matches TRBD1 (7 bases). V lost 6 bases to trimming and J lost 0 bases, with 12 bases between them. Germline CDR1 reads MNHEY; CDR2 reads SMNVEV (reference sequence). The CDR3 is 14 residues long. CDR3 in amino acids: CASRRDSYSYEQYF. Written as DNA, the CDR3 is TGTGCCAGCAGGCGGGACAGCTACTCCTACGAGCAGTACTTC.

The chain has TRBV7-9 and TRBJ1-2; no firm D call. With 3 bases removed from V and 5 bases from J, the gap between germline ends came to 7 bases. Germline CDR1 reads SEHNR; CDR2 reads FQNEAQ (reference sequence). CDR3 length equals 12 residues. The CDR3 sequence is CASSFNQYGYTF. The CDR3, as DNA: TGTGCCAGCAGCTTTAACCAGTATGGCTACACCTTC.

The J gene is TRBJ1-3, the V gene TRBV3-1 (or the pseudogene TRBV3-2); D call uncertain. The ends were cut back, 3 bases at V and 4 bases at J, with 13 bases in the middle. Germline CDR1 reads LGHDT; CDR2 reads YNNKEL (reference sequence). The CDR3 sequence is 15 residues long. CDR3 protein: CASSHVPEEGNTIYF. The CDR3 region has the DNA TGTGCCAGCAGCCATGTCCCGGAGGAGGGAAACACCATATATTTT.

V and J are TRBV7-9 and TRBJ1-1, with D tentatively TRBD1 (6 bases). The CDR3 loop spans 13 amino acids. Trimming removed 5 bases from V and 5 bases from J, with 12 bases in between. Per the germline V gene, CDR1 is SEHNR and CDR2 is FQNEAQ (reference sequence). DNA for the CDR3: TGTGCCAGCAGCCCTGGGGGCGGGACTGAAGCTTTCTTT. This translates into CASSPGGGTEAFF.

The chain carries TRBV12-3 or TRBV12-4 and TRBJ2-1; D not certain. The length of the CDR3 is 12 residues. Trimming cost V 6 bases and J 4 bases, with 7 bases left between them. The CDR3 sequence is CASSPLYNEQFF. The CDR3 DNA reads TGTGCCAGCAGCCCCTTGTACAATGAGCAGTTCTTC.

This clone came up once. The chain carries TRBV6-2 or TRBV6-3 and TRBJ2-4; TRBD2 matches 11 bases. Looked up from germline, CDR1 is MNHEY and CDR2 is SVGEGT. Losses at the gene ends were 3 bases for V and 1 base for J; bases not matched to a gene: 11. This CDR3 is 19 amino acids long. CDR3 nucleotides: TGTGCCAGCAGTTATCCGACTAGCGGGGAGACAGGGGCCAAAAACATTCAGTACTTC. This encodes CASSYPTSGETGAKNIQYF.

The genes are TRBV28 and TRBJ2-3; no clear D gene. There are 15 residues in the CDR3. Germline CDR1 is MDHEN and CDR2 is SYDVKM. V gave up 8 bases and J gave up 8 bases, with 23 bases separating them. The CDR3 loop is CASVSVNSATGTQYF. The CDR3 nucleotides read TGTGCCAGCGTATCGGTGAACTCCGCGACGGGTACGCAGTATTTT.

This clone showed up just once. This chain connects TRBV10-1 to TRBJ1-6; TRBD1 agrees at 9 bases. CDR1 and CDR2 (germline): WNHNN, SYGVQD (reference sequence). The CDR3 covers 14 residues. The trim removed 6 bases at V and 10 bases at J, leaving 7 bases unmatched. This chain's CDR3 is CASRAYRGHSPLHF. Here the CDR3 DNA reads TGCGCCAGCAGGGCCTACAGGGGGCACTCACCCCTCCACTTT.